Following are 26 T cell receptor beta chains from one sample sequenced in a study of CD8 T cells in Susac syndrome. A quantity of about 0.5 to 1 ug RNA underwent reverse transcription using random hexamers. TCRdb processed the immunoSEQ multiplex PCR reads anew with MiXCR; each CDR3 protein has one entry. The table has some 150,000 distinct CDR3 sequences, around 95% seen once; the top ten hold 0.065% to 0.1%. The sample comprised CD4+ T cells from PBMCs. These receptors all come from a human donor with Susac syndrome.

This chain joins TRBV20-1 and TRBJ2-3, with D possibly TRBD1 on 6 matching bases. Germline CDR1 and CDR2: DFQATT and SNEGSKA (reference sequence). There are 13 residues in the CDR3. The V gene lost 0 bases and the J gene lost 8 bases, with 12 bases spanning the gap. CDR3 coding DNA: TGCAGTGCTAGAGATCGCTCCAGGGGTACGCAGTATTTT. Translated, it gives CSARDRSRGTQYF.

The chain employs TRBV28 and TRBJ1-1, with D possibly matching TRBD1 (5 bases). Germline-derived CDR1 and CDR2 are MDHEN and SYDVKM. V shed 5 bases and J shed 7 bases, with 11 bases lying between them. The CDR3 has 12 amino acids. As DNA, the CDR3 is TGTGCCAGCAGTCCCAGGGTGGGTGAAGCTTTCTTT. Residues: CASSPRVGEAFF.

The V and J genes are TRBV28 and TRBJ2-7; 7 nucleotides line up with TRBD1. Germline loops: CDR1 MDHEN, CDR2 SYDVKM. The V segment lost 8 bases and the J segment 1 base; nucleotides outside the gene matches: 5. The CDR3 is 13 residues long. The CDR3 bases are TGTGCCAGCTTACCGGGACAGTCCTACGAGCAGTACTTC. Amino acid sequence: CASLPGQSYEQYF.

The V and J genes are TRBV2 and TRBJ2-7, with 7 nucleotides matching TRBD1. The CDR3 is 16 residues long. V lost 3 bases, J lost 0 bases, and 8 bases stayed unmatched. Germline V gene sequence: CDR1 SNHLY, CDR2 FYNNEI. The chain's CDR3 is CASSDPGQPSSYEQYF. The CDR3, as DNA: TGTGCCAGCAGTGACCCGGGACAGCCCTCCTCCTACGAGCAGTACTTC.

The gene calls are TRBV19 and TRBJ1-5, with D maybe TRBD1 (6 bases). Germline V gene sequence: CDR1 LNHDA, CDR2 SQIVND (reference sequence). V dropped 3 bases and J dropped 0 bases, with 9 bases sitting between them. The CDR3 has 15 amino acids. As DNA, the CDR3 is TGTGCCAGTAGTATCGACAGGTATAGCAATCAGCCCCAGCATTTT. Translated, it gives CASSIDRYSNQPQHF.

The gene calls are TRBV3-1 and TRBJ2-2; D tentatively reads TRBD1 or TRBD2 (6 bases each). From germline, CDR1 is LGHDT and CDR2 YNNKEL (reference sequence). V was cut by 5 bases and J by 3 bases, with 13 bases left in between. This CDR3 spans 15 amino acids. CDR3 sequence: CASSEGGKYTGELFF. The CDR3 bases are TGTGCCAGCAGCGAAGGGGGGAAATACACCGGGGAGCTGTTTTTT.

The chain carries TRBV7-6 and TRBJ2-3, with D maybe TRBD2 (6 bases). The CDR3 has 14 residues. V was cut by 3 bases and J by 4 bases, with 11 bases left in between. Germline assignment: CDR1 SGHVS and CDR2 FNYEAQ. CDR3: CASSLDRLADTQYF. In DNA, the CDR3 is TGTGCCAGCAGCTTGGATCGACTAGCAGATACGCAGTATTTT.

The J gene is TRBJ1-1, the V gene TRBV5-1; D is uncertain. Germline CDR1 and CDR2: SGHRS and YFSETQ. CDR3 length: 14 residues. Trimming pared 2 bases from V and 2 bases from J, leaving 10 bases between. CDR3 in amino acids: CASSFVSGNTEAFF. The CDR3 nucleotides are TGCGCCAGCAGCTTTGTGTCCGGAAACACTGAAGCTTTCTTT.

V is TRBV29-1 and J is TRBJ1-5, with D uncertain. The length of the CDR3 is 15 residues. Germline values: CDR1 SQVTM, CDR2 ANQGSEA. CDR3 sequence (DNA): TGCACCCCTAAATTCTGGGTGGATAGCAATCAGCCCCAGCATTTT. It translates to CTPKFWVDSNQPQHF.

The V call is TRBV12-3 or TRBV12-4, the J call TRBJ1-5; 9 bases match TRBD1. The CDR3 sequence is 15 residues long. With 3 bases clipped from V and 6 bases from J, the junction kept 6 bases outside the gene matches. This CDR3 reads CASSFWGQGLQPQHF. The CDR3 region has the DNA TGTGCCAGCAGTTTTTGGGGACAGGGACTTCAGCCCCAGCATTTT.

The chain recombines TRBV5-1 with TRBJ2-2; D call uncertain. This CDR3 has 15 amino acids. Between the trimmed V and J ends, which lost 0 bases and 6 bases, there was a span of 12 bases. The germline gives CDR1 SGHRS, CDR2 YFSETQ. The DNA of the CDR3 is TGCGCCAGCAGCTTGGGTGTTGGTGGCCCCGGGGAGCTGTTTTTT. It translates to CASSLGVGGPGELFF.

J is TRBJ2-5 and V is TRBV24-1, with D uncertain. Germline values: CDR1 KGHDR, CDR2 SFDVKD. This CDR3 has 13 residues. The V gene lost 5 bases and the J gene lost 5 bases, with 11 bases spanning the gap. CDR3 DNA sequence: TGTGCCACCAGTGGTTGGGATAGCGAGACCCAGTACTTC. It yields the protein CATSGWDSETQYF.

This chain uses TRBV18 with TRBJ1-1; 8 bases line up with TRBD1. V lost 3 bases to trimming and J lost 1 base; unmatched junction nucleotides: 4. The V gene's germline CDR1 is KGHSH and CDR2 LQKENI. This CDR3 comprises 15 residues. In DNA form, the CDR3 reads TGTGCCAGCTCACCCCAGGGGGCGAGGAACACTGAAGCTTTCTTT. It specifies CASSPQGARNTEAFF.

The chain has TRBV5-6 and TRBJ2-1; D remains ambiguous. The ends were cut back, 4 bases at V and 8 bases at J, with 13 bases in the middle. Germline V gene sequence: CDR1 SGHDT, CDR2 YYEEEE. This CDR3 contains 13 residues. Here the CDR3 reads CASSLLAGYEQFF. CDR3 DNA: TGTGCCAGCAGCCTCTTGGCTGGGTATGAGCAGTTCTTC.

There are a few counts of this clonotype. The V gene is TRBV12-3 or TRBV12-4, the J gene TRBJ2-3; 10 nucleotides align to TRBD2. The CDR3 extends over 15 amino acids. Trimming at V came to 3 bases and at J to 0 bases, leaving 0 bases not matched to a gene. The DNA of the CDR3 is TGTGCCAGCAGTTTGGGACTAGCGAGCACAGATACGCAGTATTTT. The encoded protein is CASSLGLASTDTQYF.

V gene TRBV11-2 combines with J gene TRBJ2-1, with D possibly being TRBD1 (5 bases). The CDR3 totals 17 residues. Germline values: CDR1 SGHAT, CDR2 FQNNGV. With 5 bases removed from V and 6 bases from J, the gap between germline ends came to 23 bases. This chain's CDR3 is CASSIGHLGGRGNEQFF. The DNA for the CDR3 is TGTGCCAGCAGCATTGGACACCTCGGCGGCAGAGGCAATGAGCAGTTCTTC.

The CDR3 DNA follows: TGTGCCAGCAGCTCCCGACTGGATTATGGCTACACCTTC. Protein: CASSSRLDYGYTF. This chain uses TRBV7-3 with TRBJ1-2, with D unclear. The CDR3 spans 13 residues. Trimming removed 4 bases from V and 5 bases from J, with 11 bases in between. CDR1 and CDR2 from the germline V gene are SGHTA and FQGTGA.

The chain links TRBV29-1 to TRBJ1-1; D may be TRBD1 (6 bases). The CDR3 contains 12 residues. CDR1 is SQVTM, CDR2 ANQGSEA, per germline. Trimming removed 3 bases at V and 4 bases at J, with 9 bases between. The CDR3 protein is CSVEGAATEAFF. DNA of the CDR3: TGCAGCGTTGAGGGGGCTGCCACTGAAGCTTTCTTT.

The V gene is TRBV9, the J gene TRBJ2-7; D is possibly TRBD1 (6 bases). The CDR3 length is 14 residues. Germline V gene sequence: CDR1 SGDLS, CDR2 YYNGEE. V was clipped by 3 bases and J by 3 bases, with 13 bases between them. The CDR3 spells CASSERPGHYEQYF. CDR3 nucleotide sequence: TGTGCCAGCAGCGAGCGCCCGGGACACTACGAGCAGTACTTC.

This chain joins TRBV5-4 and TRBJ2-4; D remains unclear. This CDR3 region has 15 residues. The V gene lost 5 bases and the J gene lost 0 bases, with 12 bases spanning the gap. From germline, CDR1 is SGHNT and CDR2 YYREEE (reference sequence). In DNA, the CDR3 is TGTGCCAGCAGAAGGGCAGGCTTAGCCAAAAACATTCAGTACTTC. Translated: CASRRAGLAKNIQYF.

This sequence joins TRBV5-6 and TRBJ1-2; 8 bases match TRBD1. J was trimmed by 6 bases and V by 10 bases; bases with no gene match: 11. The CDR3 has 13 amino acids. Germline V CDR1 and CDR2: SGHDT, YYEEEE. As DNA, the CDR3 is TGTGCCGCTGGGGCAGGGGGCGTAGATGGCTACACCTTC. Protein product: CAAGAGGVDGYTF.

The CDR3 region is CSVGSLGTETQYF. DNA for the CDR3: TGCAGCGTGGGCTCCCTGGGTACGGAGACCCAGTACTTC. The chain has TRBV29-1 and TRBJ2-5; D call uncertain. Between the trimmed V and J ends, which lost 6 bases and 5 bases, there was a span of 16 bases. The CDR3 runs 13 residues. Germline CDR1 reads SQVTM; CDR2 reads ANQGSEA.

The chain is built from TRBV12-3 or TRBV12-4 and TRBJ2-3, with TRBD1 matching 8 bases. V lost 6 bases, J lost 2 bases, and 13 bases stayed unmatched. The CDR3 spans 17 residues. Here the CDR3 DNA reads TGTGCCAGCAGCTCCACAGGGGGGACCGATCCCACAGATACGCAGTATTTT. Its translation: CASSSTGGTDPTDTQYF.

The V gene is TRBV5-1, the J gene TRBJ2-7; a weak D match, TRBD2 (6 bases). Germline CDR1 SGHRS, CDR2 YFSETQ. The CDR3 is made up of 13 amino acids. V was trimmed by 1 base and J by 6 bases, leaving 11 bases between them. CDR3: CASSLYDGSEQYF. The CDR3 DNA follows: TGCGCCAGCAGCTTGTACGACGGGAGCGAGCAGTACTTC.

The chain uses TRBV6-9 and TRBJ1-2; the match to TRBD1 covers 9 bases. Trimming at V came to 3 bases and at J to 7 bases, leaving 6 bases not matched to a gene. The CDR3 runs 14 residues. The germline gives CDR1 MNHGY, CDR2 SVAAGI. CDR3 loop: CASSYAGQGFGYTF. DNA of the CDR3: TGTGCCAGCAGTTACGCCGGACAGGGGTTTGGCTACACCTTC.

This chain links TRBV14 with TRBJ1-4; D ambiguous. Trimming shortened V by 3 bases and J by 8 bases, and 7 bases separated the two germline ends. The CDR3 runs 12 residues. CDR1 and CDR2 from the germline V gene are SGHDN and FVKESK. The CDR3 protein is CASSHSGEKLFF. CDR3 sequence (DNA): TGTGCCAGCAGCCACTCTGGGGAAAAACTGTTTTTT.